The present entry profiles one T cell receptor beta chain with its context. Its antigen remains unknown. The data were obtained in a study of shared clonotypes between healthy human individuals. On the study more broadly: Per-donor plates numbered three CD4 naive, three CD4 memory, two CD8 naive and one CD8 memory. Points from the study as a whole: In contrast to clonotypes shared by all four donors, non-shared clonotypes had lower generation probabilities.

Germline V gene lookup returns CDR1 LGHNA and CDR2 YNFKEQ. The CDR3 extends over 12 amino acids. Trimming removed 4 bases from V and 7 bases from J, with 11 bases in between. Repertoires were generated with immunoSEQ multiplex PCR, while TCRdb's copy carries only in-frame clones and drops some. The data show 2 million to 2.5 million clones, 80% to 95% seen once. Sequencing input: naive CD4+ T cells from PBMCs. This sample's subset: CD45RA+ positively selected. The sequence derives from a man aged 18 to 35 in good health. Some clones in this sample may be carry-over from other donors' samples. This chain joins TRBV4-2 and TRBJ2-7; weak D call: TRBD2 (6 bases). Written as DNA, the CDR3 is TGTGCCAGCAGCCCAGACCGGGAGGAGCAGTACTTC. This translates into CASSPDREEQYF.